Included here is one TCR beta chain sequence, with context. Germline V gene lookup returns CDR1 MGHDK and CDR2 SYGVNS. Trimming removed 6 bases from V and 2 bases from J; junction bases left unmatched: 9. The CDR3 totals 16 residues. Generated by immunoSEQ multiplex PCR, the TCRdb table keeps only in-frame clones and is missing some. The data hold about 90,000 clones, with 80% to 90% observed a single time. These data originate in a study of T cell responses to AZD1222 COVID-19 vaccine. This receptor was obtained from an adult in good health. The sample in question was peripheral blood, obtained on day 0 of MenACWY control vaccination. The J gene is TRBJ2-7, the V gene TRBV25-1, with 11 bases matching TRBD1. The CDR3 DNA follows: TGTGCCAGCAGAGGGACAGGGGGTTACACAGCCTACGAGCAGTACTTC. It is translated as CASRGTGGYTAYEQYF.